These T cell receptor beta chains were read from a single sample in a study of response to subunit inactivated influenza vaccine. One entry per CDR3 protein results from TCRdb running MiXCR on the RT-PCR reads. The data show about 650,000 distinct CDR3 sequences, approximately 15% seen once. Here the sequenced sample was PBMCs from blood, taken around 14 days before vaccination. These receptors were obtained from a man in his fifties who received an inactivated influenza vaccine. Both conserved end residues are part of each CDR3.

V: TRBV3-1; CDR3: CASSQGPREYETQYF
V: TRBV20-1; CDR3: CSAPGTNRDYGYTF
V: TRBV28; CDR3: CASNSGGVVGEQYF
V: TRBV7-3; CDR3: CASSPLGSSYEQYF
V: TRBV10-3; CDR3: CAITSGTGAGEQYF
V: TRBV5-1; CDR3: CASSIGQRAGELFF
V: TRBV6-1; CDR3: CASSDWGASGNEQFF
V: TRBV20-1; CDR3: CSARGGLSGVVETQYF
V: TRBV29-1; CDR3: CSVEDWGAGYGYTF
V: TRBV28; CDR3: CASSPSGGFGNTIYF
V: TRBV27; CDR3: CASSLLLAGGFYEQYF
V: TRBV7-7; CDR3: CASSPDRAHETQYF
V: TRBV7-9; CDR3: CASSLTGLHTEAFF
V: TRBV20-1; CDR3: CSARDPGRNEQFF
V: TRBV29-1; CDR3: CSGGWQTGELFF
V: TRBV7-2; CDR3: CASSLVGGRSSTDTQYF
V: TRBV6-1; CDR3: CASSPARGSSYNEQFF
V: TRBV6-2/TRBV6-3; CDR3: CASSYDAGRIGYTF
V: TRBV7-8; CDR3: CASSPRGAGLYNEQFF
V: TRBV12-3/TRBV12-4; CDR3: CASSLSSGADTQYF
V: TRBV20-1; CDR3: CSARDLYSPLHF
V: TRBV12-3/TRBV12-4; CDR3: CASSHRAGYGYTF
V: TRBV5-1; CDR3: CASSLAFGEQYF
V: TRBV10-3; CDR3: CAYGGDTQYF
V: TRBV6-1; CDR3: CASRELAGGPWETQYF
V: TRBV12-3/TRBV12-4; CDR3: CASSFGGGNSPLHF
V: TRBV9; CDR3: CASSPTGGRATGELFF
V: TRBV3-1; CDR3: CASSQAQIGEAFF
V: TRBV10-3; CDR3: CAISESHVVRELNEQFF
V: TRBV6-2/TRBV6-3; CDR3: CASSIRDKTYGYTF
V: TRBV5-1; CDR3: CASSLQSPYEQYF
V: TRBV7-2; CDR3: CASSLVVSYGYTF
V: TRBV7-9; CDR3: CASSLAQNNEQFF
V: TRBV12-3/TRBV12-4; CDR3: CASSMGQSNTEAFF
V: TRBV30; CDR3: CAHMRGGYNSPLHF
V: TRBV6-5; CDR3: CASSYSRDGGSYEQYF
V: TRBV10-3; CDR3: CAIGSDRSTTDTEAFF
V: TRBV2; CDR3: CASSLTLAPPYNEQFF
V: TRBV28; CDR3: CASRRAGRETQYF
V: TRBV24-1; CDR3: CATSDSGTLAGTYNEQFF
V: TRBV6-1; CDR3: CASSEYLSLNTEAFF
V: TRBV3-1; CDR3: CASSQPSSRKGETQYF
V: TRBV5-1; CDR3: CASSLGRGLTYEQYF
V: TRBV20-1; CDR3: CSARGEVGTDTQYF
V: TRBV6-2/TRBV6-3; CDR3: CASSYAAGGYTF
V: TRBV5-6; CDR3: CASSFLAGVTLRTDTQYF
V: TRBV5-1; CDR3: CASRQGQSTNEKLFF
V: TRBV12-3/TRBV12-4; CDR3: CASSSHGTGRGTQYF
V: TRBV4-2; CDR3: CASSQEGSSGGTVGELFF
V: TRBV3-1; CDR3: CASSQPGGDYYGYTF
V: TRBV7-9; CDR3: CASGTGDSYEQYF
V: TRBV29-1; CDR3: CSAGLAGGTGELFF
V: TRBV20-1; CDR3: CSAQVEGQAGELFF
V: TRBV4-1; CDR3: CASSQGTGGPYEQYF
V: TRBV29-1; CDR3: CSAGQGREQFF
V: TRBV7-8; CDR3: CASSPPGPPTDQYF
V: TRBV27; CDR3: CASSPGTSGFYNEQFF
V: TRBV7-9; CDR3: CASSLVHNEQFF